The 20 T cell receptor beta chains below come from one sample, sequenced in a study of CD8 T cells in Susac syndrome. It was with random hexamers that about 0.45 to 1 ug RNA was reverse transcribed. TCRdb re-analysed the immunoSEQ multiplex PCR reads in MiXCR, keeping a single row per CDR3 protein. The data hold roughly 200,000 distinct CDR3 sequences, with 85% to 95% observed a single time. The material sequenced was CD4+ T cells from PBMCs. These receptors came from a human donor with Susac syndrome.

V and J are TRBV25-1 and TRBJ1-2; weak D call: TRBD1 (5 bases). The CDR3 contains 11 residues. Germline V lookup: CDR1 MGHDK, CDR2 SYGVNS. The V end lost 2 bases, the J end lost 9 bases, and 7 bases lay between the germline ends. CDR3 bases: TGTGCCAGCAGTGAAGGACATCGCTACACCTTC. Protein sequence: CASSEGHRYTF.

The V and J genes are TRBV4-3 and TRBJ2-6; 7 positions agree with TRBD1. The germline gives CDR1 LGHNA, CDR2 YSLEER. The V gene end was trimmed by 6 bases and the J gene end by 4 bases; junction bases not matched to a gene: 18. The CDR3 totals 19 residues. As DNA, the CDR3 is TGCGCCAGCAGTCCGCAGGGGGTGACTCTGGGCTTGGGGGCCAACGTCCTGACTTTC. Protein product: CASSPQGVTLGLGANVLTF.

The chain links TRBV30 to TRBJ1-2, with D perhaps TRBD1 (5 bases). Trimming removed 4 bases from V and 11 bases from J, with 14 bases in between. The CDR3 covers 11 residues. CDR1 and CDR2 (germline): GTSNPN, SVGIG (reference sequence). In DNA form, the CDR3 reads TGTGCCTGGAATGTGGGGCAGAAGTACACCTTC. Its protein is CAWNVGQKYTF.

CDR3 DNA sequence: TGTGCCAGCAGTCCGGTTTTAGGGCGGGGTGGCTACACCTTC. Its protein is CASSPVLGRGGYTF. The chain links TRBV28 to TRBJ1-2; D call uncertain. V lost 5 bases and J 7 bases, leaving 17 bases between the germline ends. This CDR3 spans 14 amino acids. The germline V gene encodes CDR1 MDHEN and CDR2 SYDVKM.

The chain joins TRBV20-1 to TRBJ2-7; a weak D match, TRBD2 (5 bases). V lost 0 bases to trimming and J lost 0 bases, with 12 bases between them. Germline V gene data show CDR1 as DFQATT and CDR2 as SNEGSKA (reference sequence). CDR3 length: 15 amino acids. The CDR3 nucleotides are TGCAGTGCTAGAGAACCTAGCAGGCCCTCCTACGAGCAGTACTTC. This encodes CSAREPSRPSYEQYF.

CDR3 region: CASSSRDRVTDTQYF. Here the CDR3 DNA reads TGTGCCAGCAGCTCTCGGGACAGGGTCACAGATACGCAGTATTTT. The chain links TRBV28 to TRBJ2-3; 9 positions match TRBD1. This CDR3 is 15 amino acids long. V trimming: 6 bases; J trimming: 2 bases; junction bases outside the gene matches: 6. From germline, CDR1 is MDHEN and CDR2 SYDVKM.

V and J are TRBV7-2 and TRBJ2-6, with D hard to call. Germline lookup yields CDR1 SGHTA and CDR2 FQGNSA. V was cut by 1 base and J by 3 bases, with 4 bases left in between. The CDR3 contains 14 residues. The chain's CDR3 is CASSLGFGANVLTF. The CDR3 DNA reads TGTGCCAGCAGCTTAGGGTTTGGGGCCAACGTCCTGACTTTC.

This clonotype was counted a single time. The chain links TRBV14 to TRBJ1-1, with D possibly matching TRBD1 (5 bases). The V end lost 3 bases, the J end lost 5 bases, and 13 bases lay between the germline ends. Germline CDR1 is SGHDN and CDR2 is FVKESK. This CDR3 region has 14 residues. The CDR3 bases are TGTGCCAGCAGCCATCGAGGGGCGCGGACTGAAGCTTTCTTT. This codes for CASSHRGARTEAFF.

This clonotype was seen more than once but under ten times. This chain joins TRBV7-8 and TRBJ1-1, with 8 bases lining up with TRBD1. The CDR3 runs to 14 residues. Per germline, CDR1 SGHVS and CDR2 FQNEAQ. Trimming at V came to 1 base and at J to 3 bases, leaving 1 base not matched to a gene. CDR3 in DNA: TGTGCCAGCAGCTTAGGGACAGGGTACACTGAAGCTTTCTTT. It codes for CASSLGTGYTEAFF. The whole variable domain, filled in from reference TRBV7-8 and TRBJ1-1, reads GAGVSQSPRYKVAKRGQDVALRCDPISGHVSLFWYQQALGQGPEFLTYFQNEAQLDKSGLPSDRFFAERPEGSVSTLKIQRTQQEDSAVYLCASSLGTGYTEAFFGQGTRLTVV.

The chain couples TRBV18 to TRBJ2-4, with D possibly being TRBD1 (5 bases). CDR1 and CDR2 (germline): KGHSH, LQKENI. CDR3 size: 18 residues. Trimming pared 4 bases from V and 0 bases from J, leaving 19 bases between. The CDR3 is CASSQTYRQGIAKNIQYF. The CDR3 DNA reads TGTGCCAGCTCACAGACATATAGGCAGGGTATAGCCAAAAACATTCAGTACTTC.

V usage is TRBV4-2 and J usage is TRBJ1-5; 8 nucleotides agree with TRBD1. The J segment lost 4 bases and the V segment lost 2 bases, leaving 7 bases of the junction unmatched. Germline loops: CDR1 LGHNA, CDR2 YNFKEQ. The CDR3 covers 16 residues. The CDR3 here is CASSQHDRGGNQPQHF. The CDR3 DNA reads TGTGCCAGCAGCCAACATGACAGGGGTGGGAATCAGCCCCAGCATTTT.

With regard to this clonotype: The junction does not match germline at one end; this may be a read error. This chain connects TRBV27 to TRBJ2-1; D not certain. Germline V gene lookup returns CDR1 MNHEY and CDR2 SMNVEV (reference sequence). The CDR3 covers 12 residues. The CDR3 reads CASSLSNAGLLF. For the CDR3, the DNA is TGTGCCAGCAGTTTATCGAATGCAGGTTTGCTCTTC.

DNA for the CDR3: TGTGCCAGCGGATGGACGGAAAACTACGAGCAGTACTTC. Translated, it gives CASGWTENYEQYF. The rearrangement joins TRBV6-1 to TRBJ2-7, with D unresolved. The CDR3 is made up of 13 amino acids. CDR1 is MNHNS and CDR2 is SASEGT in the germline V gene. V was trimmed by 8 bases and J by 3 bases, leaving 14 bases between them.

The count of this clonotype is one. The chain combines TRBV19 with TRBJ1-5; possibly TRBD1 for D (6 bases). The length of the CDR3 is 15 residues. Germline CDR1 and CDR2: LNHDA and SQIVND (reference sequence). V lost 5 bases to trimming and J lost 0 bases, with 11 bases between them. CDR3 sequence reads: CASSLVGASNQPQHF. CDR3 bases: TGTGCCAGTAGTCTAGTGGGGGCTAGCAATCAGCCCCAGCATTTT. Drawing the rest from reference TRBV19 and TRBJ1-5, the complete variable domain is DGGITQSPKYLFRKEGQNVTLSCEQNLNHDAMYWYRQDPGQGLRLIYYSQIVNDFQKGDIAEGYSVSREKKESFPLTVTSAQKNPTAFYLCASSLVGASNQPQHFGDGTRLSIL.

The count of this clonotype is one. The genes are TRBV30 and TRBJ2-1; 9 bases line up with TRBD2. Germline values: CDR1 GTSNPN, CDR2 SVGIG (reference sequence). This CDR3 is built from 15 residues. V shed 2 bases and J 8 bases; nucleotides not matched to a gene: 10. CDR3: CAWSRGGALNYEQFF. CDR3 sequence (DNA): TGTGCCTGGAGTCGCGGGGGGGCCTTAAACTATGAGCAGTTCTTC.

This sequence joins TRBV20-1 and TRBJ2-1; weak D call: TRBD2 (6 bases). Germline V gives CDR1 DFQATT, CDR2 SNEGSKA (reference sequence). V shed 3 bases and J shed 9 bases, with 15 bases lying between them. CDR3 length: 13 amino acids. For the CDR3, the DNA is TGCAGTGCTAGGAGGGACTCCTCCGGTGAGCAGTTCTTC. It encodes CSARRDSSGEQFF.

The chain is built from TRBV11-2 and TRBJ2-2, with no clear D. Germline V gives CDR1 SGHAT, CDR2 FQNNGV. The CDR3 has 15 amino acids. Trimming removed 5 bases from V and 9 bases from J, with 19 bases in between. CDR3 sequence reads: CASSRIRTVVRELFF. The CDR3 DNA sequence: TGTGCCAGCAGCCGTATTCGGACGGTTGTCCGGGAGCTGTTTTTT.

The CDR3 loop is CSVVSGYGYTF. In nucleotides, the CDR3 is TGCAGCGTTGTATCGGGATATGGCTACACCTTC. This rearrangement joins TRBV29-1 to TRBJ1-2; D gene ambiguous. This CDR3 has 11 residues. The V gene lost 4 bases and the J gene lost 5 bases, with 8 bases spanning the gap. Germline-derived CDR1 and CDR2 are SQVTM and ANQGSEA.

As DNA, the CDR3 is TGCAGCGCCGCGACAGAGCCCATGAACACTGAAGCTTTCTTT. This sequence encodes CSAATEPMNTEAFF. The rearrangement joins TRBV29-1 to TRBJ1-1, with a weak D call TRBD1 (5 bases). CDR1 SQVTM and CDR2 ANQGSEA come from the germline V gene. The CDR3 loop spans 14 amino acids. The ends were cut back, 7 bases at V and 0 bases at J, with 15 bases in the middle.

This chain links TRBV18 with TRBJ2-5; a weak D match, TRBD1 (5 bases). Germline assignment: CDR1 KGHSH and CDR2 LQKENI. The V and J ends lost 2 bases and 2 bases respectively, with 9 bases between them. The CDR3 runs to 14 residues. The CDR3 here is CASSPSGIQETQYF. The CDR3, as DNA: TGTGCCAGCTCACCATCAGGGATTCAAGAGACCCAGTACTTC.